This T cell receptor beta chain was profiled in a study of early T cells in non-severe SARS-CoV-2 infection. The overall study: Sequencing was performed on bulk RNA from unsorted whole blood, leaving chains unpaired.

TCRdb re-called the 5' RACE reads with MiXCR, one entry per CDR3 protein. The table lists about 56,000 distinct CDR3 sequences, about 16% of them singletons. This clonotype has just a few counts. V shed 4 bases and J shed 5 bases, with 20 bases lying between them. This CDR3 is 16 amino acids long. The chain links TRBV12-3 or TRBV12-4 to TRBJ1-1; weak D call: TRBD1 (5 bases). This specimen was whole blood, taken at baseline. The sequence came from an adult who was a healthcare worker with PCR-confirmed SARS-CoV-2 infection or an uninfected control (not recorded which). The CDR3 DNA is TGTGCCAGCAGTTCCGCCTTAGGCGCAGGGCGAACTGAAGCTTTCTTT. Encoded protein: CASSSALGAGRTEAFF.